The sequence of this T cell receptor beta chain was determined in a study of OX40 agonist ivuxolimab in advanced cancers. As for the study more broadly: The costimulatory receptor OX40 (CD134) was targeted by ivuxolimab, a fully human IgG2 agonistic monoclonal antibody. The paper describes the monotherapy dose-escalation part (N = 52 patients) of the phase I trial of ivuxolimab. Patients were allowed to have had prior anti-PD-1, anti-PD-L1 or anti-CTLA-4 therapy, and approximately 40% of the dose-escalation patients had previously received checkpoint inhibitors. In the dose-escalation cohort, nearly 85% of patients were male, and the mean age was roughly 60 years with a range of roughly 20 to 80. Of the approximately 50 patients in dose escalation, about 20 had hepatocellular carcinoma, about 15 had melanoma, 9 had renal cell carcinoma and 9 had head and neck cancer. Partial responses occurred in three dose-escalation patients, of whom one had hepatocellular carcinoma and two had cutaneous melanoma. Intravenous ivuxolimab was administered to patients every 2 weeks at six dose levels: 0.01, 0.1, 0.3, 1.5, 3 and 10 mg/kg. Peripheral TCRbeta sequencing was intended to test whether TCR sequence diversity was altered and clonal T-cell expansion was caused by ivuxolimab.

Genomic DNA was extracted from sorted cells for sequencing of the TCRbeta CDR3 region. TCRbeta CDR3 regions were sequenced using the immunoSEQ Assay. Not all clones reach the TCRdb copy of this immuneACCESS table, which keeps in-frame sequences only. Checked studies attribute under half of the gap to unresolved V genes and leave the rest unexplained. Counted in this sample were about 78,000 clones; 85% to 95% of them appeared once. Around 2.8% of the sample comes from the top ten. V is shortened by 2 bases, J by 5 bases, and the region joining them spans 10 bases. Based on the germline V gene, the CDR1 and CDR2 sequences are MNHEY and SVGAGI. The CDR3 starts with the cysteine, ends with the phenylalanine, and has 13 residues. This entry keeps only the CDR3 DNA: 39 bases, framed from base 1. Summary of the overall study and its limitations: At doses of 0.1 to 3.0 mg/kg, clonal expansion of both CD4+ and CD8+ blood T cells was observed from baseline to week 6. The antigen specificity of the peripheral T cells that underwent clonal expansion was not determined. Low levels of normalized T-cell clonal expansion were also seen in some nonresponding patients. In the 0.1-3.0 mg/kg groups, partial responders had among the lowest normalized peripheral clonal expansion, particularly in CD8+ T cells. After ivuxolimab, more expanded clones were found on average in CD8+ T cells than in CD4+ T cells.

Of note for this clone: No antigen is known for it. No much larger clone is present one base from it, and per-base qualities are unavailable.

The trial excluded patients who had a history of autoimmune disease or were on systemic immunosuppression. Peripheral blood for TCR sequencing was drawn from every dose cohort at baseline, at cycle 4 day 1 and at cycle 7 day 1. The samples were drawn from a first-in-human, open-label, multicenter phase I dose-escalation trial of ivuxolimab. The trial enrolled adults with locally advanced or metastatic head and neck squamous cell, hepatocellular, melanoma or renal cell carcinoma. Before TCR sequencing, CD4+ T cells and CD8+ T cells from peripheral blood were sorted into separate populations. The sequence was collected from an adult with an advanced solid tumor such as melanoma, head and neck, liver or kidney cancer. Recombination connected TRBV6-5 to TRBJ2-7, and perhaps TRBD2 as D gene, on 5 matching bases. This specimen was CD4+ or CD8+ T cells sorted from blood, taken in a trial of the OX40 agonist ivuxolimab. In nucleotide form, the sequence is TGTGCCAGCAGTTACCCGGACTCTCACGAGCAGTACTTC. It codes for CASSYPDSHEQYF.